This T cell receptor (beta chain) was identified in a study of T cells after yellow fever vaccination. Study results and limitations: Bulk-population clonotypes that are abundant could appear as contaminants in FACS-sorted repertoires. Clonotypes shared by both compartments, CD4 and CD8, made up a small share. Reappearance after the booster was observed for most primary-vaccination clones (roughly 97% CD4, about 86% CD8).

Trimming left V 3 bases short and J 0 bases short, with 15 bases between. Germline CDR1 is MNHEY and CDR2 is SMNVEV (reference sequence). This CDR3 is built from 16 residues. Each CDR3 protein gets one entry after TCRdb re-called the 5' RACE reads with MiXCR. The sample holds 600,000 to 750,000 distinct CDR3 sequences; about 12% are singletons and the top ten take about 15%. With regard to this clonotype: No antigen is known for it.

This chain joins TRBV27 and TRBJ2-7, with D perhaps TRBD2 (6 bases). This sequence originates from a man aged 25 to 40 who received the YFV17D yellow fever vaccine. This specimen was PBMCs, taken on the day of the yellow fever booster vaccination. The chain's CDR3 is CASSFTGSGGSYEQYF. DNA of the CDR3: TGTGCCAGCAGTTTTACGGGTTCCGGGGGCTCCTACGAGCAGTACTTC.